The clone carrying this TCR beta chain was found once. Sequencing was performed with immunoSEQ multiplex PCR; in TCRdb, only in-frame clones are kept and a portion is missing. The sample includes some 47,000 clones, 88% seen only once; the top ten take about 5.4%. The sample belongs to a study of T cell changes during pregnancy in multiple sclerosis. In germline, CDR1 is MNHEY, CDR2 SMNVEV (reference sequence). There are 14 residues in the CDR3. The V gene lost 4 bases and the J gene lost 1 base, with 11 bases spanning the gap. V usage is TRBV27 and J usage is TRBJ2-7; TRBD2 is a possible D gene (6 bases). The input for sequencing was CD8+ T cells from peripheral blood mononuclear cells, taken after pregnancy. The TCR comes from a female donor in good health, enrolled as a control in a pregnancy study. CDR3 sequence: CASSSGDGSYEQYF. The CDR3, as DNA: TGTGCCAGCAGTTCGGGGGACGGATCCTACGAGCAGTACTTC.